This T cell receptor beta chain was documented in a study of early T cells in non-severe SARS-CoV-2 infection. CDR1 is MDHEN, CDR2 SYDVKM, per germline. Unmatched junction bases numbered 2, after V lost 6 bases and J lost 4 bases. The CDR3 consists of 13 residues. TCRdb passed the 5' RACE reads through MiXCR, listing each CDR3 protein once. In the table there are about 58,000 distinct CDR3 sequences, roughly 8% of which are singletons. This clonotype was seen repeatedly, ten times or more. V is TRBV28 and J is TRBJ2-7; 11 nucleotides match TRBD1. The sequence came from an adult who was a healthcare worker with PCR-confirmed SARS-CoV-2 infection or an uninfected control (not recorded which). Specimen: whole blood. CDR3 residues: CASSGQGAYEQYF. The CDR3 nucleotides are TGTGCCAGCAGCGGACAGGGGGCATACGAGCAGTACTTC. Based on the CDR3 plus reference TRBV28 and TRBJ2-7, the full variable domain is DVKVTQSSRYLVKRTGEKVFLECVQDMDHENMFWYRQDPGLGLRLIYFSYDVKMKEKGDIPEGYSVSREKKERFSLILESASTNQTSMYLCASSGQGAYEQYFGPGTRLTVT.